The rows below give T cell receptor beta chains drawn from one sample of a study of cytomegalovirus exposure and HLA in healthy donors. Generated by immunoSEQ multiplex PCR, the TCRdb table keeps only in-frame clones and is missing some. The data contain tens of thousands of clones, under 85% of them seen just once; the ten biggest clones take up around 3.2%. The sequencing sample was made of PBMCs. These receptors were taken from a woman aged 40 to 55 in good health and CMV-seronegative. Each CDR3 is given with its conserved first and last residue. The order of the fields is clone size, V gene, J gene, D gene, CDR3 DNA, CDR3 protein. The D gene is left open where the match is weak. Size is stated for part of the rows, as once, few or many counts, or as a class when the clone is expanded.

size: .
V: TRBV27
J: TRBJ2-1
D: TRBD2
DNA: TGTGCCAGCAGTTCCCGGACTAGCGGCGATGAGCAGTTCTTC
CDR3: CASSSRTSGDEQFF

size: .
V: TRBV28
J: TRBJ1-5
D: .
DNA: TGTGCCAGCGGGGGGGCAGAACAGCCCCAGCATTTT
CDR3: CASGGAEQPQHF

size: .
V: TRBV28
J: TRBJ1-5
D: .
DNA: TGTGCCAGCAGCCGAGGGGGTCAGCCCCAGCATTTT
CDR3: CASSRGGQPQHF

size: .
V: TRBV19
J: TRBJ1-5
D: TRBD1
DNA: TGTGCCAGTAGTGTGACAGGGGCGGTGGGTAATCAGCCCCAGCATTTT
CDR3: CASSVTGAVGNQPQHF

size: .
V: TRBV21-1
J: TRBJ2-2
D: .
DNA: TGTGCCAGCAGCGGCCGCGACAGGGAGGTTATCGGGGAGCTGTTTTTT
CDR3: CASSGRDREVIGELFF

size: .
V: TRBV21-1
J: TRBJ1-5
D: .
DNA: TGTGCCAGCAGCAAACCCCCAACACAGGGAGAAGTAGTTGGGCGCAATCAGCCCCAGCATTTT
CDR3: CASSKPPTQGEVVGRNQPQHF

size: .
V: TRBV10-3
J: TRBJ2-1
D: TRBD2
DNA: TGTGCCATCAGTGAGCCTAGGACTAGAGGCAATGAGCAGTTCTTC
CDR3: CAISEPRTRGNEQFF

size: .
V: TRBV2
J: TRBJ2-2
D: TRBD1
DNA: TGTGCCAGCAGTGAGTCCCAGGGGGCGCACGGGGAGCTGTTTTTT
CDR3: CASSESQGAHGELFF

size: .
V: TRBV5-4
J: TRBJ2-7
D: TRBD2
DNA: TGTGCCAGCAGCTTCGGGGGGAGCTCCTACGAGCAGTACTTC
CDR3: CASSFGGSSYEQYF

size: .
V: TRBV19
J: TRBJ2-1
D: TRBD2
DNA: TGTGCCAGTAGCATAATTGGGACTAGCGAGGGTGAGCAGTTCTTC
CDR3: CASSIIGTSEGEQFF

size: once
V: TRBV19
J: TRBJ1-1
D: .
DNA: TGTGCCAGTAGTATAAAGGCCCCAACAGTGAACACTGAAGCTTTCTTT
CDR3: CASSIKAPTVNTEAFF

size: once
V: TRBV5-1
J: TRBJ2-6
D: .
DNA: TGCGCCAGCAGCTTGGGGACACCTGGGGCCAACGTCCTGACTTTC
CDR3: CASSLGTPGANVLTF

size: .
V: TRBV5-5
J: TRBJ1-1
D: .
DNA: TGTGCCAGCAGCTTGGCCCCACAGGGTCACACTGAAGCTTTCTTT
CDR3: CASSLAPQGHTEAFF

size: .
V: TRBV28
J: TRBJ2-6
D: .
DNA: TGTGCCAGCAATTATGGGGCCAACGTCCTGACTTTC
CDR3: CASNYGANVLTF

size: .
V: TRBV19
J: TRBJ1-2
D: .
DNA: TGTGCCAGTAGCCCCTCTGGGACACCTAACTATGGCTACACCTTC
CDR3: CASSPSGTPNYGYTF

size: .
V: TRBV5-1
J: TRBJ2-7
D: TRBD1
DNA: TGCGCCAGCAGCTTTCGAGGGACAGATTACGAGCAGTACTTC
CDR3: CASSFRGTDYEQYF

size: .
V: TRBV6-5
J: TRBJ2-1
D: TRBD1
DNA: TGTGCCACCCGAGGGACAGGGGGCTACAATGAGCAGTTCTTC
CDR3: CATRGTGGYNEQFF

size: once
V: TRBV5-6
J: TRBJ2-3
D: .
DNA: TGTGCCAGCAGCTTGTCTAGACAGGACACAGATACGCAGTATTTT
CDR3: CASSLSRQDTDTQYF

size: .
V: TRBV9
J: TRBJ2-7
D: TRBD1
DNA: TGTGCCAGCAGCGTCAAGACAGGGTCCTACGAGCAGTACTTC
CDR3: CASSVKTGSYEQYF

size: .
V: TRBV7-8
J: TRBJ1-2
D: TRBD1
DNA: TGTGCCAGCAGCGCCGGACAGGGGGAGGACTATGGCTACACCTTC
CDR3: CASSAGQGEDYGYTF

size: .
V: TRBV2
J: TRBJ2-7
D: TRBD1
DNA: TGTGCCAGCAAATCCGACAGGGTTACCTACGAGCAGTACTTC
CDR3: CASKSDRVTYEQYF

size: .
V: TRBV7-9
J: TRBJ2-5
D: .
DNA: TGTGCCAGCAGCAGAGGGGGCGGGGTGGAGACCCAGTACTTC
CDR3: CASSRGGGVETQYF

size: .
V: TRBV28
J: TRBJ2-1
D: TRBD1
DNA: TGTGCCAGCAGCGAAGGACAGGGCTTGTACAATGAGCAGTTCTTC
CDR3: CASSEGQGLYNEQFF

size: .
V: TRBV10-3
J: TRBJ2-4
D: TRBD2
DNA: TGTGCCGCCTCCGGGGGGGCGGGAGGAGCCAAAAACATTCAGTACTTC
CDR3: CAASGGAGGAKNIQYF

size: .
V: TRBV30
J: TRBJ2-3
D: TRBD2
DNA: TGTGCCTGGAGTGTTGGCGGGAGAGTGGCAGATACGCAGTATTTT
CDR3: CAWSVGGRVADTQYF

size: .
V: TRBV5-4
J: TRBJ1-2
D: .
DNA: TGTGCCAGCTCCACAGGGAAGGGGGGCTACACCTTC
CDR3: CASSTGKGGYTF

size: .
V: TRBV5-4
J: TRBJ2-5
D: TRBD1
DNA: TGTGCCAGCAGCTTGGCTGGGACAGGGGGGACCCAGTACTTC
CDR3: CASSLAGTGGTQYF

size: once
V: TRBV30
J: TRBJ2-1
D: .
DNA: TGTGCCTGGAGTGTAACGAGCCGTGACCCTAGATTGTTCTTC
CDR3: CAWSVTSRDPRLFF

size: few
V: TRBV11-2
J: TRBJ2-5
D: TRBD2
DNA: TGTGCCAGCAGCTTAGGCGCTAGCGGGAGTGGGGAGACCCAGTACTTC
CDR3: CASSLGASGSGETQYF

size: .
V: TRBV2
J: TRBJ1-5
D: .
DNA: TGTGCCAGCAGAGACAGCTATAGCAATCAGCCCCAGCATTTT
CDR3: CASRDSYSNQPQHF

size: .
V: TRBV5-1
J: TRBJ2-1
D: .
DNA: TGCGCCAGCAGCTCTGGTACTAGCTGGGTAGAGCAGTTCTTC
CDR3: CASSSGTSWVEQFF

size: .
V: TRBV7-8
J: TRBJ1-2
D: TRBD1
DNA: TGTGCCAGCAGCTTAGCGGGACAGGGGGAGTATGGCTACACCTTC
CDR3: CASSLAGQGEYGYTF

size: few
V: TRBV6-1
J: TRBJ1-4
D: .
DNA: TGTGCCAGCAGTGAAAATCTCGGGGTTCAAGCTAATGAAAAACTGTTTTTT
CDR3: CASSENLGVQANEKLFF

size: .
V: TRBV9
J: TRBJ2-5
D: .
DNA: TGTGCCAGCAGCGGGGGGACTGTGGAGACCCAGTACTTC
CDR3: CASSGGTVETQYF

size: few
V: TRBV6-5
J: TRBJ1-5
D: TRBD1
DNA: TGTGCCAGCTCCGGACAGGGCAATGCTCAGCCCCAGCATTTT
CDR3: CASSGQGNAQPQHF

size: .
V: TRBV29-1
J: TRBJ2-7
D: TRBD2
DNA: TGCAGCGTTGGGGCGGGAGGGCCCTCCTACGAGCAGTACTTC
CDR3: CSVGAGGPSYEQYF

size: .
V: TRBV7-8
J: TRBJ2-1
D: TRBD2
DNA: TGTGCCAGCAGCCCCGGGACTAGCGGGAGATCGGTCCATGAGCAGTTCTTC
CDR3: CASSPGTSGRSVHEQFF

size: once
V: TRBV5-1
J: TRBJ2-1
D: .
DNA: TGCGCCAGCAGCTTACAGGGAAGCGAGCAGTTCTTC
CDR3: CASSLQGSEQFF

size: .
V: TRBV19
J: TRBJ2-2
D: .
DNA: TGTGCCAGTAGTACAAGACAGGATCGGCACACCGGGGAGCTGTTTTTT
CDR3: CASSTRQDRHTGELFF